The table lists the clone carrying this TCR beta chain with a count of one. Its cognate antigen is unknown. The data were taken from a study of post-analysis software for immune sequencing data. Study conclusions and caveats: Patients carried roughly 5 TRBV segments more frequently than controls did, and TRBV5-6, TRBV5-1 and TRBV20-1 were among them.

TCR beta libraries were prepared from cDNA with unique molecular identifiers. Each CDR3 protein is one row after TCRdb ran MiXCR on the PCR reads. The sample carries about 680,000 distinct CDR3 sequences, approximately 60% recorded once. The CDR3 contains 13 residues. V gave up 1 base and J gave up 1 base, with 4 bases separating them. CDR1 and CDR2 from the germline V gene are KGHSH and LQKENI. Sequenced material: blood. The V call is TRBV18, the J call TRBJ1-1; D is undetermined. The sequence came from a girl between 2 and 10 years old with multiple sclerosis. The CDR3 loop reads CASSPQPNTEAFF. The CDR3 DNA is TGTGCCAGCTCACCACAGCCGAACACTGAAGCTTTCTTT.